Listed below are T cell receptor beta chains from one sample, sequenced in a study of shared clonotypes between healthy human individuals. TCRdb's copy holds only in-frame clones and misses some; the assay was immunoSEQ multiplex PCR. Here the sample spans around 1,900,000 clones, 93% being singletons. Sequenced input: naive CD8+ T cells from PBMCs. The receptors were sampled from a man in his late teens or twenties in good health. Some clones in this sample may be carry-over from other donors' samples. CDR3s include the opening cysteine and the closing phenylalanine or tryptophan. A D gene is named only where the DNA matches it firmly. Not every row has a clone size; where given, it reads once, few, many or a size class.

V: TRBV27; D: NA; J: TRBJ2-6; size: NA; CDR3: CASSSTGISHVLTF; DNA: TGTGCCAGCAGTTCTACAGGGATCTCGCACGTCCTGACTTTC
V: TRBV7-3; D: TRBD2; J: TRBJ2-1; size: NA; CDR3: CASSLSLGTSGRPYYNEQFF; DNA: TGTGCCAGCAGCTTAAGTCTAGGGACTAGCGGGAGGCCCTACTACAATGAGCAGTTCTTC
V: TRBV27; D: NA; J: TRBJ2-7; size: NA; CDR3: CASSGDNTYEQYF; DNA: TGTGCCAGCAGCGGGGACAATACCTACGAGCAGTACTTC
V: TRBV4-1; D: TRBD2; J: TRBJ2-7; size: NA; CDR3: CASSQGPVAGIYEQYF; DNA: TGCGCCAGCAGCCAAGGTCCGGTAGCGGGAATATACGAGCAGTACTTC
V: TRBV5-4; D: NA; J: TRBJ2-1; size: NA; CDR3: CASSRTPRLDFNEQFF; DNA: TGTGCCAGCAGCAGAACACCGCGACTAGACTTCAATGAGCAGTTCTTC
V: TRBV5-1; D: TRBD2; J: TRBJ2-1; size: NA; CDR3: CASSLAFLAGVNEQFF; DNA: TGCGCCAGCAGCTTGGCCTTTTTAGCGGGAGTCAATGAGCAGTTCTTC
V: TRBV7-9; D: NA; J: TRBJ2-1; size: NA; CDR3: CASSPQGGKDNEQFF; DNA: TGTGCCAGCAGCCCCCAGGGCGGGAAAGACAATGAGCAGTTCTTC
V: TRBV7-6; D: NA; J: TRBJ2-2; size: NA; CDR3: CASTPFANTGELFF; DNA: TGTGCCAGCACCCCGTTCGCGAACACCGGGGAGCTGTTTTTT
V: TRBV25-1; D: NA; J: TRBJ2-7; size: NA; CDR3: CASSEDQGFYEQYF; DNA: TGTGCCAGCAGTGAAGATCAGGGGTTCTACGAGCAGTACTTC
V: TRBV7-8; D: NA; J: TRBJ2-7; size: NA; CDR3: CASSLALTTPSYEQYF; DNA: TGTGCCAGCAGCTTAGCCCTAACGACTCCAAGCTACGAGCAGTACTTC
V: TRBV28; D: TRBD2; J: TRBJ2-1; size: NA; CDR3: CASSSTPASGSKNEQFF; DNA: TGTGCCAGCAGTTCAACCCCCGCAAGCGGGAGTAAAAATGAGCAGTTCTTC
V: TRBV12-5; D: NA; J: TRBJ2-5; size: NA; CDR3: CASGSSKDSPYQETQYF; DNA: TGTGCTAGTGGTTCGTCCAAGGACTCCCCGTACCAAGAGACCCAGTACTTC
V: TRBV9; D: NA; J: TRBJ2-1; size: NA; CDR3: CASSEGPPHEQFF; DNA: TGTGCCAGCAGCGAGGGTCCTCCTCATGAGCAGTTCTTC
V: TRBV28; D: NA; J: TRBJ1-1; size: few; CDR3: CASSLLLNTEAFF; DNA: TGTGCCAGCAGTCTACTGCTGAACACTGAAGCTTTCTTT
V: TRBV7-2; D: NA; J: TRBJ2-2; size: NA; CDR3: CASSPSGNLNTGELFF; DNA: TGTGCCAGCAGCCCCTCGGGGAACCTGAACACCGGGGAGCTGTTTTTT
V: TRBV18; D: NA; J: TRBJ2-7; size: once; CDR3: CASSSTEDPYEQYF; DNA: TGTGCCAGCTCTTCGACGGAGGACCCCTACGAGCAGTACTTC
V: TRBV6-1; D: NA; J: TRBJ1-4; size: NA; CDR3: CASSEAGGGFNEKLFF; DNA: TGTGCCAGCAGTGAGGCCGGTGGGGGGTTTAATGAAAAACTGTTTTTT
V: TRBV7-9; D: NA; J: TRBJ2-1; size: NA; CDR3: CASSFQEGAYNEQFF; DNA: TGTGCCAGCAGCTTTCAGGAAGGTGCCTACAATGAGCAGTTCTTC
V: TRBV7-9; D: NA; J: TRBJ2-5; size: NA; CDR3: CASSQGAQLNQETQYF; DNA: TGTGCCAGCAGCCAAGGGGCCCAGCTGAACCAAGAGACCCAGTACTTC
V: TRBV19; D: NA; J: TRBJ2-7; size: few; CDR3: CASTGLTPYEQYF; DNA: TGTGCCAGTACGGGACTTACCCCCTACGAGCAGTACTTC
V: TRBV10-3; D: NA; J: TRBJ2-5; size: NA; CDR3: CAISELGGETQYF; DNA: TGTGCCATCAGTGAACTAGGGGGAGAGACCCAGTACTTC
V: TRBV29-1; D: NA; J: TRBJ2-7; size: NA; CDR3: CSGREGGEQYF; DNA: TGCAGCGGTCGAGAGGGGGGAGAGCAGTACTTC
V: TRBV4-1; D: TRBD2; J: TRBJ2-1; size: NA; CDR3: CASSQDGLAGQSGSYNEQFF; DNA: TGCGCCAGCAGCCAAGATGGGCTAGCGGGACAGTCGGGGTCCTACAATGAGCAGTTCTTC
V: TRBV6-5; D: NA; J: TRBJ1-1; size: NA; CDR3: CASSYSVTGMNTEAFF; DNA: TGTGCCAGCAGTTACTCGGTTACAGGGATGAACACTGAAGCTTTCTTT
V: TRBV6-5; D: NA; J: TRBJ2-1; size: once; CDR3: CASSPARELAEQFF; DNA: TGTGCCAGCAGCCCGGCGCGAGAACTGGCTGAGCAGTTCTTC
V: TRBV28; D: NA; J: TRBJ2-7; size: NA; CDR3: CASSFRAGEALEQYF; DNA: TGTGCCAGCAGTTTCCGGGCAGGGGAGGCCCTCGAGCAGTACTTC
V: TRBV19; D: NA; J: TRBJ1-5; size: NA; CDR3: CASSIRGGSNQPQHF; DNA: TGTGCCAGTAGTATACGGGGGGGGAGCAATCAGCCCCAGCATTTT
V: TRBV6-5; D: TRBD2; J: TRBJ2-7; size: NA; CDR3: CASSYFRGGYEQYF; DNA: TGTGCCAGCAGTTACTTCCGGGGAGGGTACGAGCAGTACTTC
V: TRBV5-5; D: NA; J: TRBJ2-7; size: NA; CDR3: CASSLVWVANYEQYF; DNA: TGTGCCAGCAGCTTGGTTTGGGTGGCTAACTACGAGCAGTACTTC
V: TRBV7-6; D: NA; J: TRBJ2-7; size: NA; CDR3: CASSPTAGLQYF; DNA: TGTGCCAGCAGCCCTACCGCGGGACTGCAGTACTTC
V: TRBV19; D: NA; J: TRBJ2-5; size: NA; CDR3: CASSIHTYQETQYF; DNA: TGTGCCAGTAGTATACACACGTACCAAGAGACCCAGTACTTC
V: TRBV7-8; D: NA; J: TRBJ2-1; size: NA; CDR3: CASSPRGNNEQFF; DNA: TGTGCCAGCAGCCCCAGGGGAAACAATGAGCAGTTCTTC
V: TRBV11-2; D: TRBD1; J: TRBJ1-5; size: NA; CDR3: CASSSGQYSNQPQHF; DNA: TGTGCCAGCAGCTCGGGACAGTATAGCAATCAGCCCCAGCATTTT
V: TRBV11-2; D: NA; J: TRBJ2-2; size: NA; CDR3: CASSPPRVAVDTGELFF; DNA: TGTGCCAGCAGCCCCCCCCGGGTAGCGGTCGACACCGGGGAGCTGTTTTTT
V: TRBV15; D: NA; J: TRBJ2-3; size: NA; CDR3: CATSRGVARTDTQYF; DNA: TGTGCCACCAGCAGAGGAGTAGCCCGCACAGATACGCAGTATTTT
V: TRBV6-6; D: NA; J: TRBJ2-2; size: NA; CDR3: CAARGTGTPNTGELFF; DNA: TGTGCCGCGCGAGGAACCGGGACACCGAACACCGGGGAGCTGTTTTTT
V: TRBV7-8; D: TRBD1; J: TRBJ2-7; size: NA; CDR3: CASSLAAKPGGKSYEQYF; DNA: TGTGCCAGCAGCTTAGCGGCTAAGCCAGGGGGAAAGTCCTACGAGCAGTACTTC
V: TRBV7-8; D: NA; J: TRBJ1-5; size: NA; CDR3: CASSLGRSSNQPQHF; DNA: TGTGCCAGCAGCTTAGGACGAAGCAGCAATCAGCCCCAGCATTTT
V: TRBV7-3; D: TRBD2; J: TRBJ2-5; size: once; CDR3: CASSLELAETQYF; DNA: TGTGCCAGCAGCTTAGAACTAGCGGAGACCCAGTACTTC
V: TRBV28; D: NA; J: TRBJ2-3; size: NA; CDR3: CASSLVWATGSTDTQYF; DNA: TGTGCCAGCAGTTTAGTCTGGGCCACTGGAAGCACAGATACGCAGTATTTT
V: TRBV15; D: NA; J: TRBJ2-1; size: NA; CDR3: CATSWSGYSYNEQFF; DNA: TGTGCCACCAGCTGGAGCGGATACTCCTACAATGAGCAGTTCTTC
V: TRBV5-1; D: TRBD2; J: TRBJ2-7; size: NA; CDR3: CASSLGGSGSLYEQYF; DNA: TGCGCCAGCAGCTTGGGGGGTAGCGGGAGTCTCTACGAGCAGTACTTC
V: TRBV19; D: NA; J: TRBJ1-1; size: NA; CDR3: CASSIGGTGAFF; DNA: TGTGCCAGTAGTATCGGGGGAACGGGAGCTTTCTTT
V: TRBV6-1; D: NA; J: TRBJ2-7; size: NA; CDR3: CASSEARGYEQYF; DNA: TGTGCCAGCAGTGAAGCAAGGGGTTACGAGCAGTACTTC
V: TRBV7-8; D: NA; J: TRBJ2-3; size: NA; CDR3: CASSLVLGISTDTQYF; DNA: TGTGCCAGCAGCTTAGTCCTCGGAATAAGCACAGATACGCAGTATTTT
V: TRBV28; D: NA; J: TRBJ2-7; size: NA; CDR3: CASSPTAALHEQYF; DNA: TGTGCCAGCAGTCCGACCGCAGCCCTCCACGAGCAGTACTTC
V: TRBV6-4; D: NA; J: TRBJ2-2; size: NA; CDR3: CASSEGTGTGELFF; DNA: TGTGCCAGCAGTGAAGGCACAGGCACCGGGGAGCTGTTTTTT
V: TRBV7-2; D: NA; J: TRBJ2-2; size: NA; CDR3: CASSFGRAGLVYTGELFF; DNA: TGTGCCAGCAGCTTCGGTAGGGCCGGCCTCGTATACACCGGGGAGCTGTTTTTT
V: TRBV18; D: TRBD1; J: TRBJ1-2; size: NA; CDR3: CASSPEAGGVDGYTF; DNA: TGTGCCAGCTCACCAGAGGCAGGGGGCGTCGATGGCTACACCTTC
V: TRBV4-1; D: NA; J: TRBJ1-1; size: NA; CDR3: CASSQDPAREGLAKAFF; DNA: TGCGCCAGCAGCCAAGATCCAGCAAGGGAGGGACTAGCGAAAGCTTTCTTT
V: TRBV7-6; D: TRBD1; J: TRBJ1-3; size: once; CDR3: CASSLSLGGRTTIYF; DNA: TGTGCCAGCAGCTTATCCTTAGGGGGCCGTACCACCATATATTTT
V: TRBV6-5; D: NA; J: TRBJ1-4; size: NA; CDR3: CASSDLTGDEKLFF; DNA: TGTGCCAGCAGTGACTTAACGGGGGATGAAAAACTGTTTTTT
V: TRBV5-1; D: NA; J: TRBJ1-4; size: NA; CDR3: CASSFYGEKREKLFF; DNA: TGCGCCAGCAGCTTTTACGGGGAAAAAAGGGAAAAACTGTTTTTT
V: TRBV7-6; D: TRBD1; J: TRBJ1-1; size: NA; CDR3: CASSLRTGEAFF; DNA: TGTGCCAGCAGCTTAAGGACAGGGGAAGCTTTCTTT
V: TRBV27; D: TRBD1; J: TRBJ2-2; size: NA; CDR3: CASSFRDRVHGELFF; DNA: TGTGCCAGCAGTTTCCGGGACAGGGTCCACGGGGAGCTGTTTTTT
V: TRBV14; D: TRBD2; J: TRBJ2-5; size: NA; CDR3: CASSHPWASGAAETQYF; DNA: TGTGCCAGCAGCCACCCCTGGGCTAGCGGGGCAGCGGAGACCCAGTACTTC
V: TRBV28; D: NA; J: TRBJ2-1; size: NA; CDR3: CASSSLVGGYEQFF; DNA: TGTGCCAGCAGTTCGTTGGTCGGGGGCTATGAGCAGTTCTTC
V: TRBV28; D: TRBD1; J: TRBJ1-5; size: NA; CDR3: CASSPPPTGDGQPQHF; DNA: TGTGCCAGCAGTCCTCCGCCTACAGGGGACGGTCAGCCCCAGCATTTT